This T cell receptor (beta chain) was sequenced for a study of human T cells and chemical hapten exposure. Study-level findings and limits: Sensitizing to DPC left TCRs with a frequency above 1 in 1000 unaltered.

Individual cDNA molecules (in the library) carried attached unique molecular identifiers. In the original analysis: Counting gave a median of 95,638 TCRs per sample, with values ranging from about 23,224 to 690,600. One entry per CDR3 protein results from TCRdb running MiXCR on the reads. The V and J calls were not made by the authors but by TCRdb's processing. The sample holds 100,000 to 150,000 distinct CDR3 sequences, approximately 9.3% seen once. This clonotype was recorded a few times. Its specificity is unknown. This CDR3 region has 15 residues. The V gene end was trimmed by 7 bases and the J gene end by 8 bases; junction bases not matched to a gene: 9. Germline CDR1 and CDR2: MRHNA and SNTAGT. Blood, whole and unfractionated, served as the source for total RNA extraction.

Material for sequencing was whole blood. This TCR was recovered from a human donor in good health. Some clones in this sample may be carry-over from other donors' samples. The chain recombines TRBV6-4 with TRBJ2-1, with 12 bases lining up with TRBD2. This CDR3 is CASTRLAGDLDEQFF. CDR3 nucleotide sequence: TGTGCCAGCACCAGACTAGCGGGAGATCTAGATGAGCAGTTCTTC.